The present TCR beta chain was sequenced within a study of metastatic and nonmetastatic thyroid tumors. Across the study: For malignant and benign thyroid patients, tumor or nodule tissue and blood were the sources whose repertoires were compared. Study-level points and caveats: Versus benign nodules, malignant thyroid tumors reportedly had significantly higher TCR beta diversity, in blood and tumor.

In germline, CDR1 is LNHDA, CDR2 SQIVND (reference sequence). CDR3 length: 14 residues. The V and J ends lost 1 base and 2 bases respectively, with 9 bases between them. Study processing details: The study took CDR3 differences across clinicopathological groups and made a distant-metastasis classifier for papillary thyroid cancer from them. TCRdb recomputed clones from the PCR reads via MiXCR. TCRdb, not the original authors, processed these V and J calls. Of around 13,000 clones listed, 20% to 25% are singletons. Note on this clone: Antigen unknown.

Patients had received no treatment of any kind before thyroid surgery. This clonotype was sampled from a female donor with papillary thyroid cancer or a benign thyroid nodule (not recorded which). Some clones in this sample may be carry-over from other donors' samples. Specimen: blood. The chain couples TRBV19 to TRBJ2-7; D ambiguous. DNA for the CDR3: TGTGCCAGTAGTATAGTCCCGGGTGCCTACGAGCAGTACTTC. It yields the protein CASSIVPGAYEQYF.